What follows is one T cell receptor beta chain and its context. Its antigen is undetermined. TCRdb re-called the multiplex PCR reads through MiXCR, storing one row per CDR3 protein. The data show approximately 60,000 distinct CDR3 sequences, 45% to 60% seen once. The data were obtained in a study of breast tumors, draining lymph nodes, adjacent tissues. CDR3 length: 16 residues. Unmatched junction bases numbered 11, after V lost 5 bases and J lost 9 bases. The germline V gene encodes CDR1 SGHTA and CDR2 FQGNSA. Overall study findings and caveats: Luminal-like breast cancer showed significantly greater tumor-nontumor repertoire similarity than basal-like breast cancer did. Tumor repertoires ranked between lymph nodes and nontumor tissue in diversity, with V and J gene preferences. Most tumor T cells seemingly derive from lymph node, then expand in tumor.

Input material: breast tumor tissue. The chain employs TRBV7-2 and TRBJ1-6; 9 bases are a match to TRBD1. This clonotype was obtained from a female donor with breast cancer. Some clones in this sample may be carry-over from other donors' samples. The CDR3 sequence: CASSRPPGQGGSPLHF. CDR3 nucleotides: TGTGCCAGCAGCCGACCCCCGGGACAGGGAGGTTCACCCCTCCACTTT. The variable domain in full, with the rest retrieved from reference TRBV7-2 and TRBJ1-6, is GAGVSQSPSNKVTEKGKDVELRCDPISGHTALYWYRQSLGQGLEFLIYFQGNSAPDKSGLPSDRFSAERTGGSVSTLTIQRTQQEDSAVYLCASSRPPGQGGSPLHFGNGTRLTVT.